This T cell receptor beta chain was recorded in a study of beta chain features in type 1 diabetes. The overall study: Patients were similar to healthy donors in age and gender (as well as in cell yields).

Investigators reverse transcribed all isolated RNA, so they sequenced expressed TCRB transcripts. Produced via immunoSEQ multiplex PCR; TCRdb's table is partial and in-frame only. The table lists some 350,000 clones, over 8.5% of them singletons. This clone was detected a few times. Its specificity is not known. Findings and limits, study-wide: People with Type 1 diabetes carried modestly yet significantly shorter TCRB CDR3s in all four CD4+ subsets. The study found fewer insertions and more deletions at VDJ junctions in type 1 diabetes patients.

CDR3 length: 15 residues. The germline V gene encodes CDR1 SGDLS and CDR2 YYNGEE. The trim removed 3 bases at V and 1 base at J, leaving 6 bases unmatched. Sorting of CD4+ naive, central memory, regulatory and stem cell-like memory cells was performed via CD45RO/CCR7/CD25/CD127/CD95/CD27. This clonotype was sampled from a man aged 30 to 45 with type 1 diabetes. The specimen sequenced was central memory CD4+ T cells from blood. The rearrangement uses TRBV9 and TRBJ2-5; 7 positions agree with TRBD2. CDR3 sequence reads: CASSESAGSQETQYF. The CDR3 nucleotides are TGTGCCAGCAGCGAATCAGCGGGAAGCCAAGAGACCCAGTACTTC.